This T cell receptor (beta chain) was found in a study of shared clonotypes between healthy human individuals. The germline CDR1 and CDR2 sequences are MDHEN and SYDVKM. There are 16 residues in the CDR3. The ends were cut back, 5 bases at V and 5 bases at J, with 21 bases in the middle. The repertoire was sequenced with immunoSEQ multiplex PCR; TCRdb's copy has only in-frame clones and lacks some. The sample holds around 2.5 million clones, more than 85% seen once. The chain couples TRBV28 to TRBJ2-5, with a weak D call TRBD2 (7 bases). The sample taken for sequencing was naive CD4+ T cells from PBMCs. Subset denoted: CD45RA+ positively selected. The clonotype comes from a man between 18 and 35 years old in good health. Some clones in this sample may be carry-over from other donors' samples. This CDR3 is CASSPFRNREGETQYF. As DNA, the CDR3 is TGTGCCAGCAGTCCCTTCAGGAACAGGGAGGGGGAGACCCAGTACTTC.